The 14 T cell receptor beta chains given below trace back to one sample, sequenced in a study of coeliac disease. Profiling relied on immunoSEQ multiplex PCR, and the TCRdb table lists in-frame clones only, not all of them. This sample has some 1,600 clones; less than 70% occur once, and the top ten carry approximately 30%. Sequenced input: intraepithelial lymphocytes from the gut. These receptors originate from a woman in her forties or fifties with celiac disease on a gluten-free diet.

The V call is TRBV5-1, the J call TRBJ2-5; TRBD2 might be the D (5 bases). Germline V gene sequence: CDR1 SGHRS, CDR2 YFSETQ. V lost 3 bases, J lost 1 base, and 16 bases lay in between. This CDR3 is built from 16 residues. CDR3: CASSYTLVGVQETQYF. The DNA of the CDR3 is TGCGCCAGCAGCTACACACTTGTCGGGGTCCAAGAGACCCAGTACTTC.

A few counts support this clone. This chain links TRBV27 with TRBJ1-2, with D unclear. The V end was cut by 4 bases, the J end by 4 bases, with 10 bases between. The germline gives CDR1 MNHEY, CDR2 SMNVEV (reference sequence). This CDR3 has 13 residues. The CDR3 bases are TGTGCCAGCAGTTCGGGAGGAGGCTATGGCTACACCTTC. The encoded protein is CASSSGGGYGYTF.

The J gene is TRBJ1-2, the V gene TRBV5-6; a weak D match, TRBD1 (5 bases). Between the trimmed V and J ends, which lost 3 bases and 4 bases, there was a span of 13 bases. Germline assignment: CDR1 SGHDT and CDR2 YYEEEE. This CDR3 comprises 14 residues. The CDR3 DNA sequence: TGTGCCAGCAGCTCTCAGGGCTTCAGCTATGGCTACACCTTC. It codes for CASSSQGFSYGYTF.

This clone is large. V usage is TRBV28 and J usage is TRBJ2-7, with D perhaps matching TRBD1 (5 bases). Germline values: CDR1 MDHEN, CDR2 SYDVKM. V lost 8 bases to trimming and J lost 3 bases, with 8 bases between them. The CDR3 extends over 11 amino acids. CDR3 amino acids: CASAGYYEQYF. The CDR3 region has the DNA TGTGCCAGCGCAGGGTACTACGAGCAGTACTTC.

This clone was recorded a few times. The J gene is TRBJ2-1, the V gene TRBV11-2, with TRBD1 as a possible D gene (6 bases). This CDR3 comprises 13 residues. The germline gives CDR1 SGHAT, CDR2 FQNNGV. V was trimmed by 4 bases and J by 14 bases, leaving 18 bases between them. CDR3: CASSSEFTGRKFF. The CDR3 nucleotides read TGTGCCAGCAGCTCGGAATTCACAGGGAGAAAGTTCTTC.

In this sample, this clone turned up a few times. J is TRBJ2-5 and V is TRBV2; 8 bases agree with TRBD2. Trimming took 4 bases from V and 3 from J; bases not matched to a gene: 10. This CDR3 region has 16 residues. Germline CDR1 reads SNHLY; CDR2 reads FYNNEI. The CDR3 DNA follows: TGTGCCAGCAGTGGCCTATCAACTAGCGGTAAAGAGACCCAGTACTTC. This encodes CASSGLSTSGKETQYF.

The chain carries TRBV7-8 and TRBJ1-5; 7 nucleotides align to TRBD1. The CDR3 contains 15 residues. V trimming: 5 bases; J trimming: 3 bases; junction bases outside the gene matches: 7. Germline CDR1 SGHVS, CDR2 FQNEAQ. The CDR3 loop reads CASSPTGFFNQPQHF. CDR3 in DNA: TGTGCCAGCAGCCCGACAGGGTTTTTCAATCAGCCCCAGCATTTT.

The V and J genes are TRBV7-9 and TRBJ1-2; D ambiguous. CDR1 and CDR2 from the germline V gene are SEHNR and FQNEAQ (reference sequence). Trimming removed 1 base from V and 3 bases from J, with 12 bases in between. The CDR3 length is 15 residues. The CDR3 reads CASSLVGRLDYGYTF. The CDR3 region has the DNA TGTGCCAGCAGCTTAGTGGGCCGTTTAGACTATGGCTACACCTTC.

J is TRBJ2-3 and V is TRBV5-4; 7 positions agree with TRBD1. Germline CDR1 SGHNT, CDR2 YYREEE (reference sequence). V lost 4 bases and J lost 6; bases outside the gene matches: 11. This CDR3 spans 15 amino acids. The CDR3 sequence: CASSKRKGAYDTQYF. The CDR3, as DNA: TGTGCCAGCAGCAAAAGAAAGGGGGCATACGATACGCAGTATTTT.

This clone was counted between two and nine times. The chain recombines TRBV4-1 with TRBJ1-3; D not resolved. The CDR3 has 15 residues. V lost 5 bases and J 0 bases, leaving 11 bases between the germline ends. Germline-derived CDR1 and CDR2 are MGHRA and YSYEKL. CDR3: CASSTTRGSGNTIYF. The CDR3 DNA reads as TGCGCCAGCAGCACTACCCGGGGCTCTGGAAACACCATATATTTT.

In DNA, the CDR3 is TGTGCCAGCAGCTCTTCAGGGATGTGGACAAACATTCAGTACTTC. It specifies CASSSSGMWTNIQYF. The genes are TRBV5-4 and TRBJ2-4, with D possibly matching TRBD1 (5 bases). V was shortened by 3 bases and J by 6 bases, with 16 bases between the two germline ends. CDR3 length equals 15 residues. The germline V gene encodes CDR1 SGHNT and CDR2 YYREEE (reference sequence).

The chain recombines TRBV28 with TRBJ2-2; 8 bases agree with TRBD1. This CDR3 contains 15 residues. The V gene's germline CDR1 is MDHEN and CDR2 SYDVKM. J lost 7 bases, V lost 5 bases, and 9 bases had no gene match. CDR3 sequence reads: CASSPRTGHSGELFF. CDR3 sequence (DNA): TGTGCCAGCAGTCCTCGGACAGGGCACAGCGGGGAGCTGTTTTTT.

In its sample, this clone was seen once. The J gene is TRBJ2-1, the V gene TRBV5-1; D perhaps matches TRBD1 (6 bases). The V end was cut by 4 bases, the J end by 5 bases, with 10 bases between. CDR1 and CDR2 (germline): SGHRS, YFSETQ. The CDR3 has 13 residues. CDR3 region: CASSIDRHNEQFF. For the CDR3, the DNA is TGCGCCAGCAGCATTGACAGGCACAATGAGCAGTTCTTC.

This clone is categorized as large. The identical CDR3 is also encoded by other nucleotide sequences in the sample. The CDR3 DNA reads TGTGCCAGCAGCCCCCAGATGGTCGGGGAGCTGTTTTTT. Encoded protein: CASSPQMVGELFF. This chain uses TRBV27 with TRBJ2-2; D unclear. V lost 6 bases to trimming and J lost 7 bases, with 12 bases between them. The germline V gene has CDR1 MNHEY and CDR2 SMNVEV (reference sequence). This CDR3 has 13 amino acids.